This TCR beta chain emerged from a study of blood T cells in healthy people across ages. Whole-study results and caveats: In these data, TCR beta diversity tracked strongly with naive T cell percentage. The fall in TCR beta diversity per million T cells was roughly linear with age. Both higher diversity and more naive CD4+ cells marked long-lived donors when set against aged donors.

With regard to this clonotype: Its specificity is not known.

No fewer than 7 million PBMCs went into each sample. The CDR3 loop spans 16 amino acids. V was shortened by 4 bases and J by 2 bases, with 17 bases between the two germline ends. CDR1 KGHSY and CDR2 FQNENV come from the germline V gene. For the second PCR, which ran for about 7 to 11 cycles, a sample-barcoded 5' primer and a J-beta primer mix were used. TCRdb redid the calling of the 5' RACE reads with MiXCR, one entry per CDR3 protein. The data contain more than 1.4 million distinct CDR3 sequences, approximately 40% of them singletons. Source material: blood. This chain uses TRBV16 with TRBJ1-1, with D perhaps TRBD1 (6 bases). This clonotype was obtained from a woman under 30 in good health. CDR3 bases: TGTGCCAGCAGCCCCACGGCGGTCAGGGGAAACACTGAAGCTTTCTTT. Protein: CASSPTAVRGNTEAFF.